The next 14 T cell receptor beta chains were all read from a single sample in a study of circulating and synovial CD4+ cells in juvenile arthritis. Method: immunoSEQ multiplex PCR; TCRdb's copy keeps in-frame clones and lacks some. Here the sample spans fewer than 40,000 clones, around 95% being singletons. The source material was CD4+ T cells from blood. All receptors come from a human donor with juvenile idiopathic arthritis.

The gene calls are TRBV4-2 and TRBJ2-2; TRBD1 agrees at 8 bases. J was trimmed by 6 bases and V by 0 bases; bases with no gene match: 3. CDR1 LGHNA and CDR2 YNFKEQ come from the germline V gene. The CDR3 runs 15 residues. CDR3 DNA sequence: TGTGCCAGCAGCCAAGAATTGGGACAGGCCGGGGAGCTGTTTTTT. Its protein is CASSQELGQAGELFF.

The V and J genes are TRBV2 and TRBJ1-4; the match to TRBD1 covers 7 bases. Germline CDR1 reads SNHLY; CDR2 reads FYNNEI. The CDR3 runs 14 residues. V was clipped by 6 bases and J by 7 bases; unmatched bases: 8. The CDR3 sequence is CASRLTGELEKLFF. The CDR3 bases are TGTGCCAGCAGGCTAACAGGGGAACTTGAAAAACTGTTTTTT.

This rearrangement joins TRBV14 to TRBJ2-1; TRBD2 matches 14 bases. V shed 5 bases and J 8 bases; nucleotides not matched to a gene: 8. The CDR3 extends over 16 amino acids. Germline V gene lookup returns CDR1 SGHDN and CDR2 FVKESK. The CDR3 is CASSGTSGSVVDEQFF. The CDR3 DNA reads TGTGCCAGCAGCGGGACTAGCGGGAGTGTGGTCGATGAGCAGTTCTTC.

CDR3 residues: CASSRGTGRDQPQHF. The DNA for the CDR3 is TGTGCCAGCAGCCGCGGGACAGGGAGAGATCAGCCCCAGCATTTT. The chain couples TRBV6-5 to TRBJ1-5; TRBD1 matches at 9 bases. The CDR3 totals 15 residues. The germline V gene has CDR1 MNHEY and CDR2 SVGAGI. V gave up 6 bases and J gave up 5 bases; unmatched junction bases: 8.

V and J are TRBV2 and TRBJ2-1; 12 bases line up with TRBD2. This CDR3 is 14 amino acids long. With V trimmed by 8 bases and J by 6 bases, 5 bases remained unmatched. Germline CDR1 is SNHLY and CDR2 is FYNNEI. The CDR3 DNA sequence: TGTGCCAGCGGACTAGCGGGATTAGGCAATGAGCAGTTCTTC. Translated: CASGLAGLGNEQFF.

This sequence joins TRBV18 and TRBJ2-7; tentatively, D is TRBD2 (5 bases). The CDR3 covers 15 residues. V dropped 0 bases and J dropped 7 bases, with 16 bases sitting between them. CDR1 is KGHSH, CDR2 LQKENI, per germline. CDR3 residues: CASSPPFPDLGEQYF. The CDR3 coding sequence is TGTGCCAGCTCACCACCGTTCCCGGACTTGGGGGAGCAGTACTTC.

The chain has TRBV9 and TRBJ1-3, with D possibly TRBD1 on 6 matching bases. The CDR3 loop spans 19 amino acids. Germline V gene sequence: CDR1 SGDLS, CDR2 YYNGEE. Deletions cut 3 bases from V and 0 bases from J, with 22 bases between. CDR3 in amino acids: CASSEPPQTGPSSGNTIYF. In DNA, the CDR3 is TGTGCCAGCAGCGAGCCCCCCCAAACAGGGCCCAGCTCTGGAAACACCATATATTTT.

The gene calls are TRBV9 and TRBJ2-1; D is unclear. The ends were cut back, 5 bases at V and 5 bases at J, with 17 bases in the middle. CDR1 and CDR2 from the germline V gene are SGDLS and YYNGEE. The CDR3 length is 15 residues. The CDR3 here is CASSAQAQPHNEQFF. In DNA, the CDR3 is TGTGCCAGCAGTGCACAAGCGCAACCACACAATGAGCAGTTCTTC.

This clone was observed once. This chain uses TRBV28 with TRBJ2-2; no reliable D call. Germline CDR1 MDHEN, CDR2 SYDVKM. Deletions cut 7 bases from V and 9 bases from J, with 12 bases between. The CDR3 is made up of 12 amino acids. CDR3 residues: CASTRSTRELFF. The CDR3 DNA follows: TGTGCCAGCACGCGTAGTACCCGGGAGCTGTTTTTT.

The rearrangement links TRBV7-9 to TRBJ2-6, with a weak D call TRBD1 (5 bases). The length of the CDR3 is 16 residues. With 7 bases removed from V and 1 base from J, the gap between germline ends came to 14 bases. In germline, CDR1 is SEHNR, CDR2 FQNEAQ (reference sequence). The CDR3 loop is CASIMGPKSGANVLTF. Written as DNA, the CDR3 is TGTGCCAGCATCATGGGGCCCAAGTCTGGGGCCAACGTCCTGACTTTC.

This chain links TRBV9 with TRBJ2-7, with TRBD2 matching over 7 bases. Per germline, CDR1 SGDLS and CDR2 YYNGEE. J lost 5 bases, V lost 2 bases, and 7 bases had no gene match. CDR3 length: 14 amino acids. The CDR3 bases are TGTGCCAGCAGCGTTACTAGCGTTGGCGACGAGCAGTACTTC. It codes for CASSVTSVGDEQYF. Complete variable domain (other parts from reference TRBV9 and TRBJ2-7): DSGVTQTPKHLITATGQRVTLRCSPRSGDLSVYWYQQSLDQGLQFLIQYYNGEERAKGNILERFSAQQFPDLHSELNLSSLELGDSALYFCASSVTSVGDEQYFGPGTRLTVT.

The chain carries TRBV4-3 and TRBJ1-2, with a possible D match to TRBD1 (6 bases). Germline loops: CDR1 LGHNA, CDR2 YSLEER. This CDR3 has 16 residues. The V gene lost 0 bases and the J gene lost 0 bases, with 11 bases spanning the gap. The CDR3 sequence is CASSQEATGSNYGYTF. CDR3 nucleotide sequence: TGCGCCAGCAGCCAAGAGGCGACAGGTTCTAACTATGGCTACACCTTC.

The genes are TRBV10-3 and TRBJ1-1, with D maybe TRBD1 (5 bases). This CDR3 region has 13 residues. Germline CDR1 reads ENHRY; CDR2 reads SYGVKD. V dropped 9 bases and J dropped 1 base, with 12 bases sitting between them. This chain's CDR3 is CAITTAANTEAFF. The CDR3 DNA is TGTGCCATTACGACAGCCGCGAACACTGAAGCTTTCTTT.

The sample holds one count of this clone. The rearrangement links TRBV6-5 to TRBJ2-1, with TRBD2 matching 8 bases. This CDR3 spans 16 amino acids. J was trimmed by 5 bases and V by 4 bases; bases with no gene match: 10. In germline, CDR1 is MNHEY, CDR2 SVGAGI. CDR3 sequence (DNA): TGTGCCAGCAGTTTCATGGGACTAGTGCTGAACAATGAGCAGTTCTTC. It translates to CASSFMGLVLNNEQFF.